These T cell receptor beta chains were read from a single sample in a study of T cells in tumors and immune-related adverse events. TCRdb's copy holds only in-frame clones and misses some; the assay was immunoSEQ multiplex PCR. Of under 10,000 clones in the sample, roughly 92% are singletons; the top ten hold 2% to 2.5%. This specimen consisted of lymph node tissue, obtained from a patient treated with anti-PD-1 therapy. These receptors all stem from a female donor with metastatic renal cell carcinoma. CDR3s include the opening cysteine and the closing phenylalanine or tryptophan. The D gene is left open where the match is weak.

D gene,V gene,CDR3 protein
NA,TRBV28,CASSSNQGKLSGNTIYF
NA,TRBV6-1,CASSDREGKRVGEQYF
NA,TRBV15,CATSREEGDGYTF
NA,TRBV5-4,CASSLVTEQETQYF
TRBD1,TRBV5-4,CASSQQGAGYGYTF
NA,TRBV15,CATSRVTDNEQFF
NA,TRBV2,CASRGNGNTIYF
NA,TRBV30,CAWSVGLGGTYEQYF
NA,TRBV7-9,CASSPAGSSNQPQHF
TRBD1,TRBV6-5,CASSRSGTGNQPQHF
NA,TRBV6-5,CASSKGQTNYGYTF
TRBD1,TRBV5-1,CASRDRGLRSTDTQYF
TRBD1,TRBV7-2,CASSRTSGQGHLYF
NA,TRBV11-3,CASSLGDRGTSGELFF
NA,TRBV2,CASSTAGFGYTF
NA,TRBV10-1,CASSVPTKPQLAPYNEQFF
NA,TRBV2,CASGPGTPGIYGYTF
NA,TRBV7-9,CASSKNPGGGSSYNSPLHF
TRBD1,TRBV5-1,CASSLLGQGNTEAFF
NA,TRBV6-6,CASSSGPGEYTEAFF
NA,TRBV28,CASSWALRTARQYF
TRBD1,TRBV28,CASSPWDRGLRYQPQHF
TRBD2,TRBV27,CASSFSGGPYNEQFF
NA,TRBV19,CASSLGDIGEKLFF
TRBD1,TRBV7-9,CASSPGRQGAVEAFF
NA,TRBV11-2,CASSLEYSGPSVKLFF
NA,TRBV5-1,CATQPGLATNEKLFF
NA,TRBV7-8,CASSLEGRSIYSNQPQHF
NA,TRBV7-9,CASSYQMNTEAFF
TRBD2,TRBV7-2,CASSIGPGLAGQNTGELFF
NA,TRBV10-2,CASAGQSYGYTF
NA,TRBV4-2,CASSQDVGGGYPYEQYF
NA,TRBV11-2,CASRLPRTAPRDTQYF
NA,TRBV14,CASSQAKGHTQYF
TRBD1,TRBV10-3,CAISESTTGGYF
NA,TRBV7-2,CASSLGFRGAGTDTQYF
NA,TRBV4-1,CASSQRPVGVSSYEQYF
TRBD1,TRBV7-2,CASNRQTGSHQETQYF
TRBD1,TRBV5-5,CASSLFRGTDEQFF
TRBD1,TRBV11-3,CASSSPRDRGMETQYF
TRBD2,TRBV4-3,CASSQDPSGAYTGELFF
NA,TRBV11-2,CASSLSWTGETQYF
TRBD1,TRBV7-9,CASSLAGGQRNTEAFF
NA,TRBV5-1,CASSLEGPTNEKLFF
TRBD2,TRBV28,CAIQPGVAGNTGELFF
NA,TRBV7-2,CASSLALGPGRETQYF
TRBD2,TRBV6-1,CASSEETPGLAGEKDTQYF
NA,TRBV7-8,CASSPIANEQYF
TRBD1,TRBV5-4,CASSLGGGARQETQYF
NA,TRBV6-1,CASSPQGYSGNTIYF
NA,TRBV30,CACEYEDTEAFF
NA,TRBV18,CASSPYTGTGAYGYTF
TRBD2,TRBV7-9,CASSPGTSGTKETQYF
NA,TRBV14,CASSQQANTEAFF
TRBD1,TRBV5-1,CASSGTGDDEAFF